The T cell receptor (beta chain) described here comes from a study of CD8+ T cells in alopecia areata. From alopecia areata patients, lesional scalp punch biopsies and peripheral blood were collected. The sequencing template was cDNA reverse transcribed from extracted RNA. Assay used: immunoSEQ multiplex PCR; TCRdb lists only in-frame clones, some missing. The sample includes around 120,000 clones, around 50% of them seen just once. This CDR3 is 10 amino acids long. V shed 4 bases and J shed 6 bases, with 5 bases lying between them. The germline V gene has CDR1 SQVTM and CDR2 ANQGSEA. Only a few counts were recorded for this clone. At the DNA level, this CDR3 is encoded by other sequences in the same sample as well.

Sequencing was performed on NKG2D-low CD8+ T cells sorted from blood. This chain connects TRBV29-1 to TRBJ2-3; D is unclear. The sequence was collected from a human donor with alopecia areata. CDR3 nucleotides: TGCAGCGTTGCGAGGGATACGCAGTATTTT. As protein: CSVARDTQYF.